This paragraph covers one T cell receptor beta chain sequence. The sample is drawn from a study of technical replicates of blood from a few donors. Germline CDR1 reads LNHDA; CDR2 reads SQIVND (reference sequence). Trimming cost V 0 bases and J 3 bases, with 6 bases left between them. The CDR3 consists of 13 residues. Only in-frame clones appear in the TCRdb table, and some are missing; sequencing was by immunoSEQ multiplex PCR. The table has about 80,000 clones, 95% to 98% seen once. This TCR was sampled from a human donor in good health. The specimen sequenced was T cells isolated from PBMCs. J is TRBJ2-7 and V is TRBV19; D not certain. CDR3 DNA sequence: TGTGCCAGTAGTATAGACAACGGCTACGAGCAGTACTTC. Translating gives CASSIDNGYEQYF.